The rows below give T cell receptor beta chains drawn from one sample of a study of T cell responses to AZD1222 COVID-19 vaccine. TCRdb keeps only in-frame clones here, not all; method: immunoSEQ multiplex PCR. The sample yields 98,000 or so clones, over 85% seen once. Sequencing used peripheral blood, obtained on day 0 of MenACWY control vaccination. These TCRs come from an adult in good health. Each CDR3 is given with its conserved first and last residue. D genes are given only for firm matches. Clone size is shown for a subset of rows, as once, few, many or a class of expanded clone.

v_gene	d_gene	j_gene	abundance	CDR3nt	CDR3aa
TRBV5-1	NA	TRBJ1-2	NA	TGCGCCAGCAGCTTGGAGAGACAGGATAACTATGGCTACACCTTC	CASSLERQDNYGYTF
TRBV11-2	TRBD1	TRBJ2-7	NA	TGTGCCAGCGGACTGATGACAGGGGGCTCCTACGAGCAGTACTTC	CASGLMTGGSYEQYF
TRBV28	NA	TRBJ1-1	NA	TGTGCCAGCAGTTTGTCCCAGGGGTGGACTGAAGCTTTCTTT	CASSLSQGWTEAFF
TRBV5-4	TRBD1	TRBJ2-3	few	TGTGCCAGCAGCTTGGGCGGGACAGGGGCTTGGGGCACAGATACGCAGTATTTT	CASSLGGTGAWGTDTQYF
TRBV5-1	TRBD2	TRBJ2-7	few	TGCGCCAGCAGCCCAAGCGGGGGGTCCCTCTACGAGCAGTACTTC	CASSPSGGSLYEQYF
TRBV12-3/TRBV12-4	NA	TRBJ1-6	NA	TGTGCCAGCAGTCCCGACCTAGATTCACCCCTCCACTTT	CASSPDLDSPLHF
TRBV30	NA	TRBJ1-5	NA	TGTGCCTGGCGTGGGGGCGCCGAGGGGCCCCAGCATTTT	CAWRGGAEGPQHF
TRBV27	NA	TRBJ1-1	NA	TGTGCCAGCATGGCTGTCGGGGGGAACACTGAAGCTTTCTTT	CASMAVGGNTEAFF
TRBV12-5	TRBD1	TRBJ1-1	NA	TGTGCTAGTGGTCCTGGGGACAGGGAAGCTTTCTTT	CASGPGDREAFF
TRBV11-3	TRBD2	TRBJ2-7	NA	TGTGCCAGCAGCCAGGGACTATCGGACGAGCAGTACTTC	CASSQGLSDEQYF
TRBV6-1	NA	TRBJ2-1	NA	TGTGCCAGCAGTGAAGTTCTGGAGGGGGGCTACAATGAGCAGTTCTTC	CASSEVLEGGYNEQFF
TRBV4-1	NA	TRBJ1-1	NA	TGCGCCAGTAAACGGGGGTTAAGCACTGAAGCTTTCTTT	CASKRGLSTEAFF
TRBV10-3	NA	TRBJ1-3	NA	TGTGCCATCAGTGAGTCCCGCGGAGGCTCTGGAAACACCATATATTTT	CAISESRGGSGNTIYF
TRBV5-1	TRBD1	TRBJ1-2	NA	TGCGCCAGCAGCCCGACAGGGAGAAACTATGGCTACACCTTC	CASSPTGRNYGYTF
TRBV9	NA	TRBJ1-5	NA	TGTGCCAGCAGCGTAGGGGGCAGGGCAGATCAGCCCCAGCATTTT	CASSVGGRADQPQHF
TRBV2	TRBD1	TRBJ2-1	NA	TGTGCCAGCAGTTTCATGGGACAGGGGGGTTACGAGCAGTTCTTC	CASSFMGQGGYEQFF
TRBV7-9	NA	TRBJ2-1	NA	TGTGCCAGCAGCTTAGCCTGGGGAAATGAGCAGTTCTTC	CASSLAWGNEQFF
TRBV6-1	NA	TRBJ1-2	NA	TGTGCCAGCAGTGACCGGGTCCTTCGTTGGGGCTACACCTTC	CASSDRVLRWGYTF
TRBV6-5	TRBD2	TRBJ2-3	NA	TGTGCCAGCAGAACTAGCGGGGGGACCCCCAATACGCAGTATTTT	CASRTSGGTPNTQYF
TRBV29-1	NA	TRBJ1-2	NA	TGCAGCGTTGATAAGCTAGGGTGGGGGGCGAGTAGCGGCTACACCTTC	CSVDKLGWGASSGYTF
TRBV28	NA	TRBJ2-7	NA	TGTGCCAGCAGCCGGGGCTCCTACGAGCAGTACTTC	CASSRGSYEQYF
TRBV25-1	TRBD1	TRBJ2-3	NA	TGTGCCAGCAGTGATTTACGGACAGGGGCAGATACGCAGTATTTT	CASSDLRTGADTQYF